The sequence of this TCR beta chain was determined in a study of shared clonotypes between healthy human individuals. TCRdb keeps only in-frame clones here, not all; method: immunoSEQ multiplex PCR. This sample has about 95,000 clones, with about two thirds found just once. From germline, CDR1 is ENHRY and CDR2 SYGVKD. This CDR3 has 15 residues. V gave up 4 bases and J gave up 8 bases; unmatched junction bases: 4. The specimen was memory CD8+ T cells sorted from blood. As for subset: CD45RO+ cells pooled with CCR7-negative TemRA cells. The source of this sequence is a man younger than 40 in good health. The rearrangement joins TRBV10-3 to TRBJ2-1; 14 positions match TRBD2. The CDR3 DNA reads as TGTGCCATCAGTGGGGGACTAGCGGGAGCCGATGAGCAGTTCTTC. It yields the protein CAISGGLAGADEQFF.